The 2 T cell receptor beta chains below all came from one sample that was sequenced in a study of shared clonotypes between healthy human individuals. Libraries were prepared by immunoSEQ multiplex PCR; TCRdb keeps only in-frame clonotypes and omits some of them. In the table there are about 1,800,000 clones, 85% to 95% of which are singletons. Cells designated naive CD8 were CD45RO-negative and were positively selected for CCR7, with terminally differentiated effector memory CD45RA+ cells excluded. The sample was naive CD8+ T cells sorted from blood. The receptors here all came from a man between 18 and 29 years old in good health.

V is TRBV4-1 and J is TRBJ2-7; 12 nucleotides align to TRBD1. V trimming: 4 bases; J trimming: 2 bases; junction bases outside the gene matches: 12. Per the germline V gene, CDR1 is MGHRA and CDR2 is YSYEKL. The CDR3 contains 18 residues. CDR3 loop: CASSPGQGASPAPYEQYF. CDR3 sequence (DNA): TGCGCCAGCAGCCCGGGACAGGGGGCTTCTCCGGCCCCCTACGAGCAGTACTTC.

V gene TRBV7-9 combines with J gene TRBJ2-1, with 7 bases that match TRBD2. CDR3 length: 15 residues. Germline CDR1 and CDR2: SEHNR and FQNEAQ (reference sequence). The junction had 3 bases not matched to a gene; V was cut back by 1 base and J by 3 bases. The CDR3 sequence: CASSLEGGLYNEQFF. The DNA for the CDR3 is TGTGCCAGCAGCTTAGAGGGAGGGCTCTACAATGAGCAGTTCTTC.